The 15 T cell receptor beta chains given below trace back to one sample, sequenced in a study. MiXCR was run by TCRdb on the RT-PCR reads, yielding one entry per CDR3 protein. The table records hundreds of thousands of distinct CDR3 sequences, approximately 15% of them present only once. The sequencing input was memory CD4+ T cells from blood. The receptor source for this set is a female donor in good health, serving as a healthy control.

The CDR3 protein is CASSLGGTGSGTEAFF. DNA of the CDR3: TGTGCCAGCAGCTTAGGGGGTACAGGGAGCGGGACTGAAGCTTTCTTT. The chain is built from TRBV7-2 and TRBJ1-1, with D maybe TRBD1 (6 bases). Trimming pared 1 base from V and 5 bases from J, leaving 17 bases between. The CDR3 runs to 16 residues. In germline, CDR1 is SGHTA, CDR2 FQGNSA.

The chain joins TRBV12-3 or TRBV12-4 to TRBJ2-7, with TRBD1 as a possible D gene (6 bases). V lost 7 bases and J 6 bases, leaving 16 bases between the germline ends. The CDR3 has 13 amino acids. Here the CDR3 reads CASNPGAGGEQYF. The DNA for the CDR3 is TGTGCCAGCAATCCAGGGGCTGGGGGCGAGCAGTACTTC.

There are a few counts of this clonotype. V usage is TRBV20-1 and J usage is TRBJ1-2, with D possibly being TRBD1 (6 bases). The CDR3 is 12 residues long. CDR1 DFQATT and CDR2 SNEGSKA come from the germline V gene (reference sequence). V lost 3 bases and J 6 bases, leaving 11 bases between the germline ends. The CDR3 nucleotides read TGCAGTGCTAGGGCTCAGGGGCATGGCTACACCTTC. This gives the protein CSARAQGHGYTF.

The J gene is TRBJ1-4, the V gene TRBV20-1, with D possibly being TRBD1 (6 bases). Trimming removed 5 bases from V and 7 bases from J, with 20 bases in between. The CDR3 runs to 15 residues. Germline CDR1 DFQATT, CDR2 SNEGSKA (reference sequence). The CDR3 spells CSAFPGGLAGEKLFF. CDR3 in DNA: TGCAGTGCTTTTCCGGGGGGCCTCGCGGGTGAAAAACTGTTTTTT.

V and J are TRBV7-2 and TRBJ2-3; D is uncertain. Trimming cost V 0 bases and J 1 base, with 8 bases left between them. Germline V gene lookup returns CDR1 SGHTA and CDR2 FQGNSA. The CDR3 totals 15 residues. The CDR3 DNA reads TGTGCCAGCAGCTTAGCCCAGACGGGCACAGATACGCAGTATTTT. Its protein product is CASSLAQTGTDTQYF.

The chain employs TRBV7-9 and TRBJ2-3; D perhaps matches TRBD1 (6 bases). V shed 4 bases and J shed 6 bases, with 11 bases lying between them. The CDR3 length is 13 residues. CDR1 and CDR2 (germline): SEHNR, FQNEAQ (reference sequence). The CDR3 is CASSSQGRDTQYF. DNA for the CDR3: TGTGCCAGCAGCTCGCAGGGGCGGGATACGCAGTATTTT.

Many counts were recorded for this clonotype. The chain carries TRBV15 and TRBJ1-1; possible D gene TRBD1, 5 bases. Trimming pared 0 bases from V and 4 bases from J, leaving 12 bases between. The CDR3 length is 15 residues. From germline, CDR1 is LNHNV and CDR2 YYDKDF (reference sequence). CDR3 loop: CATSRDPEGATEAFF. The CDR3 nucleotides are TGTGCCACCAGCAGAGATCCAGAAGGGGCCACTGAAGCTTTCTTT. The complete variable domain, with remaining parts taken from reference TRBV15 and TRBJ1-1, reads DAMVIQNPRYQVTQFGKPVTLSCSQTLNHNVMYWYQQKSSQAPKLLFHYYDKDFNNEADTPDNFQSRRPNTSFCFLDIRSPGLGDTAMYLCATSRDPEGATEAFFGQGTRLTVV.

The sample holds many counts of this clonotype. J is TRBJ1-1 and V is TRBV10-2; the D is unclear. The CDR3 totals 13 residues. V gave up 2 bases and J gave up 5 bases, with 9 bases separating them. Germline V CDR1 and CDR2: WSHSY, SAAADI. The CDR3 sequence is CASSESRMTEAFF. CDR3 nucleotide sequence: TGCGCCAGCAGTGAGAGTAGGATGACTGAAGCTTTCTTT.

V gene TRBV7-9 combines with J gene TRBJ2-3; 9 positions match TRBD2. Per the germline V gene, CDR1 is SEHNR and CDR2 is FQNEAQ (reference sequence). The ends lost 1 base at V and 3 bases at J; junction bases unmatched: 5. The CDR3 totals 16 residues. CDR3 residues: CASSLGGGASTDTQYF. In DNA form, the CDR3 reads TGTGCCAGCAGCTTAGGCGGGGGGGCTTCGACAGATACGCAGTATTTT.

This clonotype was seen ten or more times. This rearrangement joins TRBV20-1 to TRBJ2-5; 8 bases map to TRBD2. There are 11 residues in the CDR3. Germline V gives CDR1 DFQATT, CDR2 SNEGSKA (reference sequence). J was trimmed by 5 bases and V by 5 bases; bases with no gene match: 1. CDR3 nucleotide sequence: TGCAGTGCTCCGGGGGGGGAGACCCAGTACTTC. Translated: CSAPGGETQYF.

This clonotype was detected ten times or more. The rearrangement links TRBV11-2 to TRBJ1-1; no firm D call. CDR1 is SGHAT, CDR2 FQNNGV, per germline. V was clipped by 3 bases and J by 11 bases, with 22 bases between them. The CDR3 has 15 residues. The CDR3 region has the DNA TGTGCCAGCAGCTTTGTGCAGGAATGGGAGCGCACGGCTTTCTTT. It translates to CASSFVQEWERTAFF.

The chain joins TRBV6-6 to TRBJ1-1; 9 bases match TRBD1. From germline, CDR1 is MNHNY and CDR2 SVGAGI (reference sequence). CDR3 size: 14 residues. J was trimmed by 5 bases and V by 5 bases; bases with no gene match: 6. CDR3 sequence: CASSIDRGGTEAFF. As DNA, the CDR3 is TGTGCCAGCAGTATCGACAGGGGGGGGACTGAAGCTTTCTTT.

This clonotype has at least ten counts. J is TRBJ2-5 and V is TRBV20-1; a possible D gene is TRBD2 (6 bases). Germline V gene lookup returns CDR1 DFQATT and CDR2 SNEGSKA (reference sequence). V lost 1 base, J lost 6 bases, and 18 bases lay in between. The CDR3 runs 15 residues. CDR3 sequence (DNA): TGCAGTGCTAGAGCCCCTGGGGGACTCGCGAAGACCCAGTACTTC. Its protein is CSARAPGGLAKTQYF.

The gene calls are TRBV27 and TRBJ1-2; 11 bases map to TRBD1. CDR1 and CDR2 (germline): MNHEY, SMNVEV (reference sequence). The V and J ends lost 6 bases and 3 bases, in that order; junction bases with no gene match: 6. This CDR3 spans 15 amino acids. The CDR3 here is CASSSPGQGDYGYTF. The CDR3 nucleotides are TGTGCCAGCAGCTCACCGGGACAGGGGGACTATGGCTACACCTTC.

In its sample, this clonotype was seen a few times. V usage is TRBV4-2 and J usage is TRBJ1-5; 7 bases map to TRBD1. V lost 0 bases to trimming and J lost 3 bases; unmatched junction nucleotides: 5. This CDR3 region has 16 residues. In germline, CDR1 is LGHNA, CDR2 YNFKEQ. CDR3 residues: CASSQDKGQYNQPQHF. For the CDR3, the DNA is TGTGCCAGCAGCCAAGATAAGGGACAGTACAATCAGCCCCAGCATTTT.